A selection of T cell receptor beta chains follows, all from one sample in a study of neurological immune-mediated disorders. TCRdb used MiXCR to reprocess the 5' RACE reads, holding one entry per CDR3 protein. The profile shows 40,000 to 50,000 distinct CDR3 sequences, about 2% of them singletons. Sequenced input: PBMCs. The receptors were gathered from a woman in her thirties or forties with multiple sclerosis. CDR3s include the opening cysteine and the closing phenylalanine or tryptophan. The order of the fields is V gene, D gene, J gene, clone size, CDR3 DNA, CDR3 protein. A D gene is named only where the DNA matches it firmly. Part of the rows lack a size; the others show once, few, many or a class for expanded clones.

TRBV20-1,.,TRBJ2-7,many,TGCAGTGCTCTGACTGGTTACGAGCAGTACTTC,CSALTGYEQYF
TRBV12-3/TRBV12-4,.,TRBJ2-3,many,TGTGCCAGCAGTGTATTAACAGATACGCAGTATTTT,CASSVLTDTQYF
TRBV20-1,TRBD2,TRBJ2-4,many,TGCAGTGCCAGCCCCCCTAGCGGGGGGCTCCTAGCCAAAAACATTCAGTACTTC,CSASPPSGGLLAKNIQYF
TRBV20-1,.,TRBJ2-7,many,TGCAGTGCCCCCTTTAGGGGTGGCGAGCAGTACTTC,CSAPFRGGEQYF
TRBV5-1,.,TRBJ1-1,many,TGCGCCAGCAGCTTGCTGGGCTTCAACACTGAAGCTTTCTTT,CASSLLGFNTEAFF
TRBV2,TRBD1,TRBJ2-2,many,TGTGCCAGCAGTACCCGACAGGGGACCGGGGAGCTGTTTTTT,CASSTRQGTGELFF
TRBV10-3,TRBD1,TRBJ1-1,many,TGTGCCATCAGTGACTCCGGGACAGGGGAAGCTTTCTTT,CAISDSGTGEAFF
TRBV13,.,TRBJ1-1,many,TGTGCCAGCAGCTTAGGGGGCCCGCGGGTCGACACTGAAGCTTTCTTT,CASSLGGPRVDTEAFF
TRBV10-3,TRBD1,TRBJ1-6,many,TGTGCCATAGGGGACAGCTTAAATTCACCCCTCCACTTT,CAIGDSLNSPLHF
TRBV5-1,TRBD2,TRBJ2-1,many,TGCGCCAGCAGCTGGGGACTAGCGGGGGGGACCAGTGAGCAGTTCTTC,CASSWGLAGGTSEQFF
TRBV4-1,.,TRBJ2-1,many,TGCGCCAGCAGCCGGACCCGGGTAAGCTCCTACAATGAGCAGTTCTTC,CASSRTRVSSYNEQFF
TRBV5-1,.,TRBJ1-5,many,TGCGCCAGCAGCTGTCTCAGACTCCATCGTGGTGGCAATCAGCCCCAGCATTTT,CASSCLRLHRGGNQPQHF
TRBV12-3/TRBV12-4,.,TRBJ1-2,many,TGTGCCAGCAGCCTCCATCCCATGGCTGGCTACACCTTC,CASSLHPMAGYTF
TRBV18,.,TRBJ1-1,many,TGTGCCAGCTCACCATACAGTAGCACTGAAGCTTTCTTT,CASSPYSSTEAFF
TRBV11-2,.,TRBJ1-1,many,TGTGCCAGCAGCTTCGGGCCCAACACTGAAGCTTTCTTT,CASSFGPNTEAFF
TRBV9,.,TRBJ1-1,many,TGTGCCAGCAGCCCAGAGGGGTTTGAAGCTTTCTTT,CASSPEGFEAFF
TRBV5-1,.,TRBJ2-3,many,TGCGCCAGCAGCTCCACTAGCACAGATACGCAGTATTTT,CASSSTSTDTQYF
TRBV5-1,.,TRBJ2-1,many,TGCGCCAGCAGCTCCGCCCCATGGGCCTACAATGAGCAGTTCTTC,CASSSAPWAYNEQFF
TRBV12-2,.,TRBJ2-7,.,TGTGCAAGTCGCTTCCTCACAGGCTCCTACGAGCAGTACTTC,CASRFLTGSYEQYF
TRBV4-1,.,TRBJ1-5,few,TGCGCCAGCAGCCAATACAGGGAGAGTCAGCCCCAGCATTTT,CASSQYRESQPQHF
TRBV20-1,TRBD2,TRBJ2-7,many,TGCAGTGCGGAACCCCGGCTAGCGGGATACGAGCAGTACTTC,CSAEPRLAGYEQYF
TRBV5-5,.,TRBJ2-7,many,TGTGCCAGCAGCTTGGGGCCATTTTCCTACGAGCAGTACTTC,CASSLGPFSYEQYF
TRBV12-3/TRBV12-4,TRBD1,TRBJ2-7,many,TGTGCCAGCAGACCGACAGGGGTCTACGAGCAGTACTTC,CASRPTGVYEQYF